The source of this TCR beta chain is a study of cytomegalovirus exposure and HLA in healthy donors (dated by TCRdb to the late 2010s). Broadly, across the study: According to an earlier analysis of around 600 of the donors, about 180 million T cells yielded 90 million to 130 million unique TCR beta sequences and around 280 Gb of sequence data. An early release that covered 640 HLA-typed donors contained 250 to 350 gigabases of sequencing data and tens of millions of unique TCR sequences. Among the roughly 370 genotyped donors, approximately 82% belonged to the genetic ancestry cluster associated with self-reported Caucasian donors. The study was designed to test whether signatures of past pathogen exposure could be identified by cataloging public T cell receptors. Using immunosequencing, the study profiled T cell repertoires from about 610 subjects and related those repertoires to cytomegalovirus serostatus. Besides the first cohort of roughly 660 subjects, a separate validation cohort made up of 95 to 150 different subjects was used. High-throughput TCR immunosequencing, statistical association of individual TCRs with disease status, and machine learning were combined to predict cytomegalovirus infection status. A later analysis re-examined previously published TCR beta repertoires from about 670 donors and added high-resolution HLA genotyping to investigate patterns of TCR occurrence. In the later analysis, no new phenotypic data were used to find candidate immune exposures; instead, reliance was placed on TCR beta sequences and their occurrence across donors. An earlier analysis of about 620 of the donors applied high-throughput TCR beta sequencing to assess whether each TCR beta V gene segment acted as functional or pseudogenic. Donor age, sex, ethnicity and CMV serostatus were compiled alongside the repertoire data. Genome-wide SNP genotypes for about 65% of the roughly 670 donors were used in a later genetic analysis, which treated that subset as a discovery cohort. All discovery cohort repertoires had been generated on a single sequencing platform. Class I and class II HLA loci were covered by the typing at four-digit resolution. Typing coverage varied by locus: roughly 620-640 donors for A, B, C, DRB1 and DQB1; more than 500 for DQA1; more than 600 for DPA1; 450 to 480 for DPB1. Because of strong linkage in the cohort, roughly five DR-DQ haplotypes were treated as single units for association and clustering. On average, around 240,000 unique TCR beta nucleotide sequences were sequenced per donor among a few hundred genotyped donors of the cohort, with roughly 19% of those sequences being non-productive.

CDR1 and CDR2 are drawn from the germline V gene: SGHNT, YENEEA. V was cut back by 2 bases and J by 9 bases, leaving a gap of 8 bases between them. From the cysteine up to the phenylalanine, the CDR3 has a length of 12 residues. Solely the CDR3 DNA is kept, with 36 bases framed from the first base. This clone appeared once. Its antigen is unknown. No qualities accompany the bases; no much larger clone lies one base away. Broad study findings and their caveats: A later analysis reported that several top co-occurrence clusters appeared linked to parvovirus B19, influenza, CMV and Epstein-Barr virus. In the study, around 150 TCR beta chains were listed as associated with cytomegalovirus. Because HLA typing was unavailable for some donors at each locus, only the typed subset was used in association tests. Assigning TCR associations to individual alleles was difficult when HLA alleles, especially DR and DQ, strongly co-occurred. Only TCR beta chains were sequenced in this cohort, and the absence of alpha or paired-chain data limited detectable features. Most TCR sequences were seen in very few donors, while some public TCRs were found in many individuals. A group of highly shared sequence variants was considered likely to be a technical artifact of the sequencing pipeline. In an earlier analysis of fewer than 700 of the donors, most TCR beta V segments appeared in productive rearrangements about 87% or about 30% of the time, broadly matching IMGT annotations. The authors suggested that the approach could potentially be generalized to other disease states and immunological phenotypes. Because the 87-base-pair reads could not distinguish some IMGT-functional V segments, including TRBV6-2 and TRBV6-3, those segments were excluded. An association between a missense DCLRE1C variant and V-gene and J-gene trimming of TCR beta chains was found in a later genetic analysis and replicated in an independent cohort. Linkage disequilibrium might explain the correlated functional status among segregating V segments, but an unknown experimental factor could not be ruled out. Compared with equally common non-associated chains, HLA-associated TCR beta chains in a later analysis were more clonally expanded and had lower generation probabilities. In both the original and validation cohorts, the classifier was reported to diagnose cytomegalovirus status with high specificity and sensitivity. In a later genetic analysis, fewer N-insertions in productive TCRs were reported among donors in an Asian-associated ancestry cluster than the 666-donor mean. In a later analysis, most CMV-associated TCR beta chains were found to appear HLA-restricted, with HLA associations seemingly driven largely by CMV exposure. Three of the identified cytomegalovirus-associated TCR beta chains were confirmed in vitro to be specific for cytomegalovirus antigens. The earlier analysis of a few hundred of the donors excluded some 15 rarely observed V segments, including chromosome 9 orphons, because counts were too low. A further reported finding was that TCR beta sequences accurately predicted the HLA-A and HLA-B alleles for most subjects in the first cohort. According to a later analysis, TCR association rates differed among HLA loci, with DRB1 alleles showing the most associated TCRs and HLA-C alleles showing the fewest. A later analysis associated 17,000 or so TCR beta sequences with specific HLA alleles at a false discovery rate of 0.05. The presence/absence analyses assumed that sequencing depth was roughly uniform across donors, and that assumption may not be true. For the cohort, immune exposure information was limited to CMV serostatus.

The cohort consisted of 650 to 700 healthy bone marrow donors. All cohort members were sampled while nominally healthy, although unrecorded immune exposures were likely present. The donor tested CMV seronegative, placing the donor among the 352 seronegative members of the cohort. Each donor provided a peripheral blood sample, and peripheral blood mononuclear cells were used for TCR beta sequencing. Genomic DNA was extracted from the blood cell samples with the Qiagen DNeasy Blood Extraction Kit. The library was obtained by the immunoSEQ multiplex PCR assay. The multiplex PCR relied on a mix of 60 forward primers for TCR Vbeta segments and 13 reverse primers for TCR Jbeta segments. A multiplex PCR assay on genomic DNA amplified the CDR3 region of rearranged TCR beta genes. The amplified TCR beta libraries were sequenced on the Illumina HiSeq System as 87-base-pair reads. Per the original workflow: Across the 700 or so repertoires, a later analysis counted tens of millions of unique TCR beta chains, 9 million to 14 million of which were shared by at least two donors. Raw reads were error-corrected and collapsed into unique sequences with a nearest-neighbor algorithm that merged closely related sequences to remove PCR and sequencing errors. To assign V, D and J gene segments, CDR3 sequences were aligned to IMGT reference sequences. For a sequence to be retained, a match of at least six nucleotides to both a V gene segment and a J gene segment was required. A rearrangement counted as productive if the CDR3 had no stop codons and remained in frame with V and J, and every other rearrangement counted as non-productive. CDR3 was defined by IMGT convention, running from the second conserved V-encoded cysteine to the conserved J-encoded phenylalanine. Sequences without an unambiguous match to a single V gene segment were excluded from the earlier analysis of about 600 of the donors. An earlier analysis of fewer than 650 of the donors classified V segments as functional when productive rearrangements were above 56.7% and as segregating when the standard deviation between donors was above 5%. A statistical classification framework was built for diagnosing cytomegalovirus status from the catalog of TCR beta chain sequences. A later analysis assigned V and J genes by comparing TCR nucleotide sequences with IMGT/GENE-DB human TR gene sequences. The TCRdist pipeline was used in a later analysis to assign CDR3 sequences and most-parsimonious VDJ recombination scenarios. In a later analysis, each TCR beta chain was defined by its CDR3 amino acid sequence together with its V-gene family, and reads without a unique V-gene family were excluded. To address suspected cross-contamination and a sequencing artifact, a later analysis removed 592 highly shared, low-generation-probability nucleotide sequences. For each public chain, a later analysis derived a clonal expansion index from normalized ranks of inferred template counts within each repertoire. Generation probabilities in a later analysis came from a VDJ recombination model fitted to out-of-frame rearrangements, and those results were checked against IGoR. Hypergeometric tests were used in a later analysis to score TCR-TCR, TCR-HLA and TCR-CMV co-occurrence, with a repertoire-size bias correction applied to the TCR pairs. False discovery rates were estimated in a later analysis by permuting HLA or CMV assignments 20 times. In a later analysis, co-occurring TCRs were grouped using DBSCAN, with TCRdist sequence similarity added in when clustering inside HLA-allele-positive subsets. For co-occurrence clustering, repertoires with fewer than 30,000 or more than 120,000 public chains were excluded, along with a handful of repertoires with anomalous nucleotide sharing. TCRdb's version of the immuneACCESS table is confined to in-frame rearrangements and falls short of the full clone set. An unresolved V gene accounts for under half of the shortfall where checked; the remainder is of unknown origin. V and J calls plus clone size are reproduced from that table; the DNA served to infer D and trimming. Counted in this sample were roughly 180,000 clones; about 79% of them appeared once. The ten largest clonotypes hold less than 0.9% of the sample.

The clonotype originates from a female donor in good health and CMV-seronegative. The sequencing sample was made of PBMCs. The chain is assembled from TRBV11-3 and TRBJ2-1; the D region possibly corresponds to TRBD2 (5 bases align). CDR3 region: CASSLMGVEQFF. The DNA is as follows: TGTGCCAGCAGCTTAATGGGAGTTGAGCAGTTCTTC.